The 8 T cell receptor beta chains below all came from one sample that was sequenced in a study of tumor-infiltrating lymphocytes in oesophageal squamous cell carcinoma. TCRdb fed the PCR reads into MiXCR, producing one record per CDR3 protein. The sample includes about 16,000 distinct CDR3 sequences, over 40% of them seen just once. Material for sequencing was esophageal tumor tissue. The receptors derive from a male donor with esophageal squamous cell carcinoma.

The chain carries TRBV7-3 and TRBJ2-1, with 10 bases fitting TRBD2. CDR1 and CDR2 (germline): SGHTA, FQGTGA. Losses at the gene ends were 4 bases for V and 10 bases for J; bases not matched to a gene: 13. The CDR3 totals 16 residues. The CDR3 coding sequence is TGTGCCAGCAGCTACTCTAGCGGGGGACTAGGGGGAGAGCAGTTCTTC. Its protein product is CASSYSSGGLGGEQFF.

The V and J genes are TRBV7-9 and TRBJ2-4, with TRBD2 as a possible D gene (7 bases). In germline, CDR1 is SEHNR, CDR2 FQNEAQ (reference sequence). V was cut by 5 bases and J by 3 bases, with 20 bases left in between. The CDR3 loop spans 17 amino acids. The CDR3 here is CASSLSEWGGGKNIQYF. Here the CDR3 DNA reads TGTGCCAGCAGCCTTTCCGAGTGGGGGGGCGGCAAAAACATTCAGTACTTC.

V gene TRBV6-1 combines with J gene TRBJ2-1; 10 bases match TRBD2. Judging by the DNA end, TRBJ2-7 fits better; the J call may be wrong. The CDR3 length is 17 residues. Germline CDR1 is MNHNS and CDR2 is SASEGT. The CDR3, as DNA: TGTGCCAGCAGTGGGACTAGCGGATTCAACGACCCCTACGAGCAGTACTTC. Its translation is CASSGTSGFNDPYEQYF.

This clonotype was seen ten or more times. V usage is TRBV19 and J usage is TRBJ2-7; D is perhaps TRBD2 (6 bases). The germline V gene encodes CDR1 LNHDA and CDR2 SQIVND (reference sequence). The CDR3 has 16 amino acids. Trimming removed 4 bases from V and 7 bases from J, with 23 bases in between. The CDR3 DNA reads as TGTGCCAGTAGTACCTATAACAGGAGAAGACTAGTGGAGCAGTACTTC. Encoded protein: CASSTYNRRRLVEQYF.

This clonotype showed up many times. One base away lies a much larger clone, so this may be a sequencing read error. CDR3 DNA sequence: TGTGCCAGCAGCTTACCGTACAATGAGCAGTACTTC. This codes for CASSLPYNEQYF. The V and J genes are TRBV7-6 and TRBJ2-5; D uncertain. Per germline, CDR1 SGHVS and CDR2 FNYEAQ. V dropped 2 bases and J dropped 11 bases, with 12 bases sitting between them. The CDR3 has 12 residues.

This clonotype occurred a few times. The CDR3 DNA is TGTGCCAGCAGCTTATTGGGGGGCGAGCAGTACTTC. This codes for CASSLLGGEQYF. The rearrangement uses TRBV7-2 and TRBJ2-7; tentative D call: TRBD2 (6 bases). Germline V gene sequence: CDR1 SGHTA, CDR2 FQGNSA. Trimming took off 2 bases at V and 6 bases at J, with 8 bases between the two ends. CDR3 length: 12 residues.

This clonotype appeared a few times. The V and J genes are TRBV7-6 and TRBJ2-5; 9 bases line up with TRBD1. With V trimmed by 1 base and J by 4 bases, 1 base remained unmatched. CDR3 length equals 14 residues. Germline V gene lookup returns CDR1 SGHVS and CDR2 FNYEAQ. CDR3 nucleotide sequence: TGTGCCAGCAGCTTAGGGACAGGGGCAGAGACCCAGTACTTC. This translates into CASSLGTGAETQYF.

This clonotype was counted ten times or more. V gene TRBV7-8 combines with J gene TRBJ2-5, with a possible D match to TRBD2 (5 bases). The germline gives CDR1 SGHVS, CDR2 FQNEAQ. The CDR3 consists of 12 residues. Trimming removed 5 bases from V and 13 bases from J, with 17 bases in between. CDR3 sequence reads: CASSPTIGELYF. The CDR3 DNA is TGTGCCAGCAGCCCTACGATCGGGGAGCTGTACTTC.